The 16 T cell receptor beta chains given below trace back to one sample, sequenced in a study of beta chain features in type 1 diabetes (dated by TCRdb to the late 2010s). Library prep was done by the immunoSEQ multiplex PCR assay. The entire isolated RNA was reverse transcribed using the High Capacity cDNA Reverse Transcription Kit, and thus expressed TCRB transcripts were sequenced. Not all clones reach the TCRdb copy of this immuneACCESS table, which keeps in-frame sequences only. Checked studies attribute under half of the gap to unresolved V genes and leave the rest unexplained. Here the sample has about 210,000 clones; 11% occur a single time. 1% to 1.5% of the sample is taken by the ten largest. Input material: central memory CD4+ T cells from blood. These receptors came from a man aged 18 to 29 in good health.

This clone was counted ten times or more. The CDR3 DNA reads as TGCAGCGTTGATTTTGGGGCCAACGTCCTGACTTTC. Its protein is CSVDFGANVLTF. The gene calls are TRBV29-1 and TRBJ2-6, with no clear D. Germline values: CDR1 SQVTM, CDR2 ANQGSEA. The germline V and J ends were trimmed by 3 bases and 3 bases, with 3 bases remaining between them. The CDR3 has 12 amino acids.

The chain combines TRBV19 with TRBJ2-3; D may be TRBD1 (6 bases). This CDR3 has 15 residues. Germline V gene lookup returns CDR1 LNHDA and CDR2 SQIVND (reference sequence). V lost 5 bases and J 1 base, leaving 13 bases between the germline ends. As DNA, the CDR3 is TGTGCCAGTAGTGGACGACAGGACCGCACAGATACGCAGTATTTT. Translated: CASSGRQDRTDTQYF. Together with reference TRBV19 and TRBJ2-3, the CDR3 gives the full variable domain: DGGITQSPKYLFRKEGQNVTLSCEQNLNHDAMYWYRQDPGQGLRLIYYSQIVNDFQKGDIAEGYSVSREKKESFPLTVTSAQKNPTAFYLCASSGRQDRTDTQYFGPGTRLTVL.

The gene calls are TRBV15 and TRBJ2-6, with D possibly matching TRBD2 (6 bases). Germline V lookup: CDR1 LNHNV, CDR2 YYDKDF (reference sequence). The CDR3 totals 14 residues. V lost 9 bases, J lost 1 base, and 10 bases lay in between. In DNA form, the CDR3 reads TGTGCCACGCGGGACCGTTCTGGGGCCAACGTCCTGACTTTC. This sequence encodes CATRDRSGANVLTF.

This clone was recorded many times. The V call is TRBV7-9, the J call TRBJ2-1, with TRBD2 matching 10 bases. The CDR3 runs 14 residues. Germline V gives CDR1 SEHNR, CDR2 FQNEAQ (reference sequence). V lost 7 bases and J lost 9; bases outside the gene matches: 9. This CDR3 is CASTSLAGVSEQFF. CDR3 bases: TGTGCCAGCACCTCCCTAGCGGGAGTAAGTGAGCAGTTCTTC.

The chain links TRBV20-1 to TRBJ2-7; D call uncertain. Germline values: CDR1 DFQATT, CDR2 SNEGSKA (reference sequence). This CDR3 comprises 11 residues. V was cut by 5 bases and J by 4 bases, with 9 bases left in between. DNA for the CDR3: TGCAGTGCTGCGACGGTTTACGAGCAGTACTTC. Amino acid sequence: CSAATVYEQYF.

This clone was seen at least ten times. The genes are TRBV7-9 and TRBJ1-4; TRBD1 matches at 7 bases. This CDR3 has 16 amino acids. V shed 5 bases, J shed 0 bases, and the junction held 6 bases outside the gene matches. Germline CDR1 and CDR2: SEHNR and FQNEAQ (reference sequence). CDR3 sequence reads: CASSPGQTATNEKLFF. In DNA form, the CDR3 reads TGTGCCAGCAGCCCGGGACAGACTGCAACTAATGAAAAACTGTTTTTT.

The J gene is TRBJ2-7, the V gene TRBV9, with 7 bases lining up with TRBD2. Unmatched junction bases numbered 2, after V lost 4 bases and J lost 4 bases. Germline loops: CDR1 SGDLS, CDR2 YYNGEE. This CDR3 has 12 residues. CDR3 sequence: CASSPGGYEQYF. In DNA, the CDR3 is TGTGCCAGCAGCCCGGGAGGTTACGAGCAGTACTTC.

The chain recombines TRBV7-9 with TRBJ1-4; 7 bases are a match to TRBD1. Trimming cost V 2 bases and J 5 bases; bases outside gene matches: 2. CDR1 is SEHNR and CDR2 is FQNEAQ in the germline V gene (reference sequence). The CDR3 consists of 14 residues. Here the CDR3 reads CASSLSRGNEKLFF. DNA of the CDR3: TGTGCCAGCAGCTTATCCAGGGGGAATGAAAAACTGTTTTTT.

This clone was counted only a few times. DNA for the CDR3: TGTGCCAGCAGCTTCGCCGAGACAGGTTTTGAGACCCAGTACTTC. Its translation: CASSFAETGFETQYF. The genes are TRBV7-2 and TRBJ2-5; D may be TRBD1 (6 bases). Germline loops: CDR1 SGHTA, CDR2 FQGNSA. The CDR3 is 15 residues long. Trimming removed 3 bases from V and 5 bases from J, with 16 bases in between.

The chain has TRBV7-2 and TRBJ2-2; 8 bases align to TRBD2. Germline assignment: CDR1 SGHTA and CDR2 FQGNSA. The CDR3 is 15 residues long. The trim removed 1 base at V and 6 bases at J, leaving 4 bases unmatched. This CDR3 is CASSLGSGKAGELFF. DNA of the CDR3: TGTGCCAGCAGCTTAGGTAGCGGGAAAGCCGGGGAGCTGTTTTTT. The full variable domain, its missing parts supplied by reference TRBV7-2 and TRBJ2-2, is GAGVSQSPSNKVTEKGKDVELRCDPISGHTALYWYRQSLGQGLEFLIYFQGNSAPDKSGLPSDRFSAERTGGSVSTLTIQRTQQEDSAVYLCASSLGSGKAGELFFGEGSRLTVL.

V is TRBV10-3 and J is TRBJ1-5; D unresolved. V lost 2 bases to trimming and J lost 7 bases, with 9 bases between them. Germline CDR1 is ENHRY and CDR2 is SYGVKD. This CDR3 spans 13 amino acids. DNA of the CDR3: TGTGCCATCAGTGAGGAGGAGGGACAGCCCCAGCATTTT. It is translated as CAISEEEGQPQHF.

The J gene is TRBJ1-1, the V gene TRBV5-1; D gene unclear. This CDR3 spans 14 amino acids. Trimming cost V 4 bases and J 3 bases, with 13 bases left between them. Looked up from germline, CDR1 is SGHRS and CDR2 is YFSETQ. The CDR3 reads CASSRGGSDTEAFF. The CDR3 nucleotides read TGCGCCAGCAGCAGAGGTGGGTCGGACACTGAAGCTTTCTTT.

The sample holds a few counts of this clone. The CDR3 DNA follows: TGTGCCAGCAGCTCCACAGGTCGCTACGAGCAGTACTTC. It specifies CASSSTGRYEQYF. The chain employs TRBV4-2 and TRBJ2-7; D might be TRBD1 (5 bases). CDR3 length: 13 residues. Germline V CDR1 and CDR2: LGHNA, YNFKEQ. The V end was cut by 5 bases, the J end by 3 bases, with 11 bases between.

This clone was found a few times. The chain links TRBV29-1 to TRBJ2-7, with D uncertain. Germline assignment: CDR1 SQVTM and CDR2 ANQGSEA. The CDR3 runs 12 residues. The V gene lost 6 bases and the J gene lost 2 bases, with 11 bases spanning the gap. CDR3 nucleotide sequence: TGCAGCGTCCTGCGGAACGCCTACGAGCAGTACTTC. It encodes CSVLRNAYEQYF.

The chain is built from TRBV7-9 and TRBJ2-5; TRBD1 might be the D (6 bases). The tail of the sequence fits TRBJ2-7 better, so the J call may be wrong. CDR3 length: 13 amino acids. Germline CDR1 and CDR2: SEHNR and FQNEAQ (reference sequence). The CDR3 DNA reads TGTGCCAGCAGCTTTAGGACAGCCTACGAGCAGTACTTC. Protein sequence: CASSFRTAYEQYF.

This chain links TRBV5-6 with TRBJ2-7; D gene ambiguous. V was trimmed by 4 bases and J by 1 base, leaving 12 bases between them. The length of the CDR3 is 14 residues. The germline V gene has CDR1 SGHDT and CDR2 YYEEEE. As DNA, the CDR3 is TGTGCCAGCAGCCCGTGGTCCAGGTCCTACGAGCAGTACTTC. Encoded protein: CASSPWSRSYEQYF.